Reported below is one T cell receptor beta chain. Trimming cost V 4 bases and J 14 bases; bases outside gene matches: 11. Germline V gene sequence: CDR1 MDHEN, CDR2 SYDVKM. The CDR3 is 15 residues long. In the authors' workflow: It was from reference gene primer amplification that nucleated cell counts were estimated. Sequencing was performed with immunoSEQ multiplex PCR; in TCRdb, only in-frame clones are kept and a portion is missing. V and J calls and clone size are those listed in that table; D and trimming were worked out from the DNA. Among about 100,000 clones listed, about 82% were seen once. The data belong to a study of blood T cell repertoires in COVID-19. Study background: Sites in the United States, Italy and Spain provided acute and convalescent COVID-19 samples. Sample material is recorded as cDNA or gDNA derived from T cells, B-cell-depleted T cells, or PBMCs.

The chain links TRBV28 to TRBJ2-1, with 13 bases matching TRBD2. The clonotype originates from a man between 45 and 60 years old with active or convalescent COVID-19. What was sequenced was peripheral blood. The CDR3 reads CASSWGTSGNSRKFF. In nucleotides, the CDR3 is TGTGCCAGCAGTTGGGGGACTAGCGGGAATAGTCGGAAGTTCTTC.